This is a list of T cell receptor beta chains from one sample in a study of identical twins. TCRdb fed the 5' RACE reads into MiXCR, producing one record per CDR3 protein. The sample has just under 650,000 distinct CDR3 sequences, under 8.5% seen once. This same sample was also part of a study on yellow fever vaccine responses in identical twins.

Source material: PBMCs. Every receptor here comes from a woman between 18 and 29 years old in good health. The CDR3 runs from the conserved cysteine through the conserved F or W. Fields, in order: V gene, D gene, J gene, clone size, CDR3 protein, CDR3 DNA. The D gene is left open where the match is weak. The size entry is marked missing in some rows and otherwise reads once, few, many or a size class.

>TRBV12-3/TRBV12-4|TRBD2|TRBJ2-1|.
CASSGAGTSRSNEQFF
TGTGCCAGCAGCGGGGCTGGGACTAGCCGTTCCAATGAGCAGTTCTTC
>TRBV12-3/TRBV12-4|TRBD2|TRBJ2-1|many
CASTSLWASGIGRLGEQFF
TGTGCCAGCACCAGTTTATGGGCTAGCGGGATAGGGCGTTTGGGTGAGCAGTTCTTC
>TRBV11-2|.|TRBJ2-2|many
CASSFAERTGELFF
TGTGCCAGCAGCTTCGCTGAGAGGACCGGGGAGCTGTTTTTT
>TRBV6-2/TRBV6-3|.|TRBJ2-1|.
CASSYPPSWTPSVIF
TGTGCCAGCAGTTACCCGCCATCCTGGACCCCCTCGGTTATCTTC
>TRBV25-1|TRBD1|TRBJ2-1|few
CASSEGQGQYNEQFF
TGTGCCAGCTCAGAAGGACAGGGGCAATACAATGAGCAGTTCTTC
>TRBV7-9|.|TRBJ2-3|few
CASSPQSGSEPSTQYF
TGTGCCAGCAGCCCTCAGTCAGGGTCAGAGCCCAGTACGCAGTATTTT
>TRBV25-1|.|TRBJ2-1|.
CASSEADGREQFF
TGTGCCAGCAGTGAAGCCGATGGGCGTGAGCAGTTCTTC
>TRBV4-2|.|TRBJ2-3|few
CASSQDVRSTDTQYF
TGTGCCAGCAGCCAAGATGTTAGGTCGACAGATACGCAGTATTTT
>TRBV29-1|.|TRBJ2-1|many
CSARELVNNEQFF
TGCAGCGCCCGGGAACTTGTAAACAATGAGCAGTTCTTC
>TRBV20-1|.|TRBJ2-5|few
CSARDAGEQETQYF
TGCAGTGCTAGAGATGCAGGGGAACAAGAGACCCAGTACTTC
>TRBV5-1|TRBD2|TRBJ2-7|.
CASSLEASGIYEQYF
TGCGCCAGCAGCTTGGAGGCTAGCGGGATCTACGAGCAGTACTTC
>TRBV2|TRBD2|TRBJ2-5|.
CASSRWEGQETQYF
TGTGCCAGCAGCCGCTGGGAGGGACAAGAGACCCAGTACTTC
>TRBV3-1|TRBD2|TRBJ2-5|.
CASSQAAGAGEETQYF
TGTGCCAGCAGCCAAGCCGCGGGAGCGGGGGAAGAGACCCAGTACTTC
>TRBV2|TRBD2|TRBJ2-3|.
CASGGLAGTDTQYF
TGTGCCAGCGGCGGACTAGCGGGGACAGATACGCAGTATTTT
>TRBV4-1|.|TRBJ2-6|few
CASSQAVRVPVPSGANVLTF
TGCGCCAGCAGCCAAGCAGTAAGGGTCCCTGTCCCCTCTGGGGCCAACGTCCTGACTTTC
>TRBV6-1|.|TRBJ1-2|.
CASSEWGTPNYGYTF
TGTGCCAGCAGTGAATGGGGGACACCGAACTATGGCTACACCTTC
>TRBV5-1|.|TRBJ2-4|few
CASSLVTKNIQYF
TGCGCCAGCAGCTTGGTCACCAAAAACATTCAGTACTTC
>TRBV20-1|.|TRBJ1-1|many
CSATGRGGANTEAFF
TGCAGTGCAACGGGGAGAGGAGGGGCGAACACTGAAGCTTTCTTT
>TRBV7-2|.|TRBJ2-3|.
CASSLVVEPRTYTQYF
TGTGCCAGCAGCTTAGTTGTGGAACCCCGGACGTATACGCAGTATTTT
>TRBV20-1|.|TRBJ1-3|.
CSAPITPHGNTIYF
TGCAGTGCCCCCATAACACCACACGGAAACACCATATATTTT
>TRBV6-5|TRBD2|TRBJ2-1|many
CASSYSGSGVHSYNEQFF
TGTGCCAGCAGTTACTCGGGTAGCGGGGTCCACTCCTACAATGAGCAGTTCTTC
>TRBV5-6|.|TRBJ1-3|.
CASSLRSGNTIYF
TGTGCCAGCTCGTTACGCTCAGGAAACACCATATATTTT
>TRBV7-6|.|TRBJ2-1|.
CASSPKRASYNEQFF
TGTGCCAGCAGCCCCAAAAGGGCCTCCTACAATGAGCAGTTCTTC
>TRBV28|.|TRBJ2-5|.
CASRTTREYQETQYF
TGTGCCAGCAGGACGACTAGGGAGTACCAAGAGACCCAGTACTTC
>TRBV20-1|.|TRBJ2-5|few
CSAIRGKETQYF
TGCAGTGCTATCCGAGGGAAAGAGACCCAGTACTTC
>TRBV12-3/TRBV12-4|.|TRBJ2-7|.
CASSLAGAGYEQYF
TGTGCCAGCAGTTTAGCAGGAGCCGGGTACGAGCAGTACTTC
>TRBV29-1|.|TRBJ2-1|many
CSVDLTGRNYNEQFF
TGCAGCGTTGATCTCACCGGGCGTAATTACAATGAGCAGTTCTTC
>TRBV5-1|.|TRBJ1-4|many
CASTGGPATNEKLFF
TGCGCCAGCACCGGGGGGCCAGCAACTAATGAAAAACTGTTTTTT